This T cell receptor beta chain was documented in a study of T cell responses to AZD1222 COVID-19 vaccine. Findings of the study overall: Only a handful of AZD1222 recipients were seropositive at baseline. Donors in the cohort were predominantly white British and more often female, and clonal diversity was possibly underestimated.

On this clone itself: Its target is not known.

CDR1 MNHEY and CDR2 SVGEGT come from the germline V gene. J was trimmed by 5 bases and V by 3 bases; bases with no gene match: 7. This CDR3 region has 14 residues. TCRdb's table, derived via immunoSEQ multiplex PCR, lists solely in-frame clones and lacks some. The sample includes about 130,000 clones, just over 90% seen only once; the top ten take less than 9%. Sequencing was performed on peripheral blood, taken on day 0 of AZD1222 vaccination. This sequence was found in an adult in good health. The rearrangement joins TRBV6-2 or TRBV6-3 to TRBJ2-7, with 7 bases aligning to TRBD2. The CDR3 DNA reads TGTGCCAGCAGTTATAGGTCAGCGGGGCACGAGCAGTACTTC. Translation: CASSYRSAGHEQYF.